The TCR beta chain under discussion was sequenced for a study of cytomegalovirus exposure and HLA in healthy donors. Whole-study findings and limits: Most TCR beta V segments were productive about 90% or about 30% of the time in an earlier analysis.

This PCR relied on a set of 60 Vbeta primers and 13 Jbeta primers. TCRdb's table, derived via immunoSEQ multiplex PCR, lists solely in-frame clones and lacks some. The sample contains over 200,000 clones, about 83% of which appear only once. This CDR3 is built from 18 residues. Germline CDR1 SGHRS, CDR2 YFSETQ. The V segment lost 5 bases and the J segment 5 bases; nucleotides outside the gene matches: 20. Worth noting for this clone: What it binds is not known.

The TCR was taken from a human donor in good health. This chain connects TRBV5-1 to TRBJ1-2, with 8 bases that match TRBD1. What was sequenced was PBMCs. The chain's CDR3 is CASSKSRGQASGGYGYTF. The CDR3 DNA sequence: TGCGCCAGCAGTAAATCCCGGGGACAGGCCTCGGGGGGATATGGCTACACCTTC.